This TCR beta chain is drawn from a study of identical twins. The V end lost 3 bases, the J end lost 0 bases, and 9 bases lay between the germline ends. From germline, CDR1 is SGHRS and CDR2 YFSETQ. The CDR3 extends over 14 amino acids. MiXCR was run by TCRdb on the 5' RACE reads, yielding one entry per CDR3 protein. The profile shows about 240,000 distinct CDR3 sequences, roughly an eighth of them singletons. Separately, the same data were catalogued under a study of yellow fever vaccine responses in identical twins.

This sequence joins TRBV5-1 and TRBJ1-1; D is ambiguous. The receptor comes from a woman younger than 35 in good health. The sequenced material came from memory (CD45RO+) T cells sorted from blood. The CDR3 loop reads CASSSPAMNTEAFF. The CDR3 DNA is TGCGCCAGCAGCTCTCCGGCCATGAACACTGAAGCTTTCTTT.